This T cell receptor beta chain appears in the sequencing data of a study of control samples from healthy donors and cancer patients. Measured with immunoSEQ multiplex PCR; TCRdb has only the in-frame clones, and not every one. This table holds 110,000 to 150,000 clones, under 90% found once. V dropped 2 bases and J dropped 9; count of bases not matched to a gene: 9. This CDR3 spans 15 amino acids. CDR1 and CDR2 (germline): MNHEY, SVGEGT. The chain has TRBV6-2 or TRBV6-3 and TRBJ2-1; TRBD2 aligns across 8 bases. Sequences were obtained from blood. The clonotype originates from a man aged 25 to 40 in good health. CDR3 sequence: CASSYLRTSTGEQFF. CDR3 bases: TGTGCCAGCAGTTACCTTAGGACTAGCACCGGTGAGCAGTTCTTC.